The 8 T cell receptor beta chains in this list originate from one sample, sequenced in a study of CD8 T cells in ankylosing spondylitis. Their cognate antigens are unknown. TCRdb re-called the 5' RACE reads with MiXCR, one entry per CDR3 protein. The table shows roughly 440,000 distinct CDR3 sequences, with roughly a sixth occurring only once. Overall study results and limits: For ankylosing spondylitis blood, a TCR beta motif of under ten highly homologous variants appeared characteristic.

What was sequenced was blood, either unsorted or a sorted T cell fraction (not recorded which). Every receptor here comes from a male donor with ankylosing spondylitis.

The rearrangement links TRBV25-1 to TRBJ2-7; D call uncertain. Per the germline V gene, CDR1 is MGHDK and CDR2 is SYGVNS. V lost 2 bases, J lost 3 bases, and 8 bases lay in between. This CDR3 region has 13 residues. CDR3 in amino acids: CASSEAGHYEQYF. DNA of the CDR3: TGTGCCAGCAGTGAAGCAGGCCACTACGAGCAGTACTTC.

This clonotype showed up just a few times. This chain uses TRBV27 with TRBJ2-7, with 14 bases matching TRBD2. Germline CDR1 is MNHEY and CDR2 is SMNVEV (reference sequence). V was clipped by 4 bases and J by 4 bases; unmatched bases: 9. The CDR3 runs 17 residues. The CDR3 coding sequence is TGTGCCAGCAGTTCCCCGGGACTAGCGGGAGTTGGGTACGAGCAGTACTTC. Translation gives CASSSPGLAGVGYEQYF.

The CDR3, as DNA: TGTGCCAGCAGACTATGGAGGACCCAAGAGACCCAGTACTTC. Translation gives CASRLWRTQETQYF. V is TRBV7-2 and J is TRBJ2-5; possible D gene TRBD2, 5 bases. V was trimmed by 6 bases and J by 1 base, leaving 12 bases between them. The germline V gene encodes CDR1 SGHTA and CDR2 FQGNSA. This CDR3 comprises 14 residues.

This chain connects TRBV20-1 to TRBJ2-7; a weak D match, TRBD2 (6 bases). The CDR3 runs to 14 residues. The germline V and J ends were trimmed by 6 bases and 0 bases, with 15 bases remaining between them. Looked up from germline, CDR1 is DFQATT and CDR2 is SNEGSKA (reference sequence). CDR3 amino acids: CSAPRDSYSYEQYF. The CDR3 DNA follows: TGCAGTGCCCCGCGGGACTCCTACTCCTACGAGCAGTACTTC.

V and J are TRBV5-1 and TRBJ1-1; 7 nucleotides align to TRBD1. J was trimmed by 0 bases and V by 3 bases; bases with no gene match: 8. Germline V gene data show CDR1 as SGHRS and CDR2 as YFSETQ. The CDR3 consists of 16 residues. For the CDR3, the DNA is TGCGCCAGCAGCTCCCAGACAGGGAAAATGAACACTGAAGCTTTCTTT. Its translation is CASSSQTGKMNTEAFF.

This clonotype was counted only a few times. This chain links TRBV10-3 with TRBJ1-2; no clear D gene. This CDR3 contains 14 residues. V was shortened by 3 bases and J by 2 bases, with 10 bases between the two germline ends. The germline V gene has CDR1 ENHRY and CDR2 SYGVKD. The CDR3 nucleotides are TGTGCCATCAGTGAAGGGCAGAGAAACTATGGCTACACCTTC. Translated, it gives CAISEGQRNYGYTF.

A few counts support this clonotype. The rearrangement joins TRBV20-1 to TRBJ2-5; TRBD2 is a possible D gene (6 bases). V lost 1 base and J lost 5, with 11 bases in between. Germline V gene lookup returns CDR1 DFQATT and CDR2 SNEGSKA (reference sequence). This CDR3 contains 13 residues. This chain's CDR3 is CSARGGVGETQYF. DNA for the CDR3: TGCAGTGCTAGAGGGGGGGTTGGTGAGACCCAGTACTTC.

The rearrangement links TRBV15 to TRBJ1-5, with D perhaps TRBD1 (5 bases). Per germline, CDR1 LNHNV and CDR2 YYDKDF (reference sequence). The CDR3 contains 16 residues. Deletions cut 0 bases from V and 5 bases from J, with 14 bases between. The CDR3 DNA follows: TGTGCCACCAGCAGAGAACGGACGGGAGGGGATCAGCCCCAGCATTTT. Protein sequence: CATSRERTGGDQPQHF.